The clone carrying this TCR beta chain was picked up many times. Time point meaning: sample taken at primary tumor resection. Whole RNA was taken from tumor, nontumor lung or frozen PBMC; it was then sequenced unsorted. The data derive from a study of spatial heterogeneity in lung cancer. Whole-study context: Sequences of the beta chain were consistently detected in greater numbers than alpha-chain sequences. A unique TCR and UMI combination showed up more than ten times in raw reads, on average.

Germline V gene data show CDR1 as LGHNA and CDR2 as YNFKEQ. Trimming took 3 bases from V and 0 from J, leaving 11 bases between them. This CDR3 comprises 15 residues. TCRdb processed the 5' RACE reads anew with MiXCR; each CDR3 protein has one entry. Here the sample spans 20,000 to 25,000 distinct CDR3 sequences, about 4.6% being singletons. Sample: PBMCs, taken at surgery. V gene TRBV4-2 combines with J gene TRBJ1-1; perhaps TRBD1 as D (5 bases). The origin of this receptor is a male donor with early-stage non-small cell lung cancer. The CDR3 region has the DNA TGTGCCAGCAGCCAGCGTGGAGGGGTGAACACTGAAGCTTTCTTT. Protein product: CASSQRGGVNTEAFF.